The 18 T cell receptor beta chains reported below all come from one sample, sequenced in a study of T-cell memory formation after mild COVID-19. TCRdb re-called the 5' RACE reads through MiXCR, storing one row per CDR3 protein. In the table there are about 470,000 distinct CDR3 sequences, 15% to 20% of which are singletons. Specimen: PBMCs or a T cell subset sorted from them (not recorded which). The source is an adult woman who had mild COVID-19 (a few samples of this study predate the infection). Cell type and time point are not known.

The table lists this clonotype with a few counts. The V gene is TRBV5-1, the J gene TRBJ2-7; 7 positions agree with TRBD1. The length of the CDR3 is 15 residues. J lost 0 bases, V lost 3 bases, and 6 bases had no gene match. The V gene's germline CDR1 is SGHRS and CDR2 YFSETQ. The CDR3 sequence: CASSWVGTDSYEQYF. DNA for the CDR3: TGCGCCAGCAGCTGGGTCGGGACAGACTCCTACGAGCAGTACTTC.

This clonotype came up many times. This CDR3 is CASSLWTRGETQYF. The CDR3, as DNA: TGTGCCAGCAGCCTTTGGACTAGAGGAGAGACCCAGTACTTC. This chain connects TRBV7-2 to TRBJ2-5, with TRBD2 matching 7 bases. CDR1 is SGHTA, CDR2 FQGNSA, per germline. V lost 5 bases, J lost 4 bases, and 7 bases stayed unmatched. The CDR3 spans 14 residues.

This clonotype was observed a few times. The J gene is TRBJ2-1, the V gene TRBV24-1; 7 nucleotides match TRBD1. The CDR3 has 13 residues. Per the germline V gene, CDR1 is KGHDR and CDR2 is SFDVKD. The CDR3 nucleotides read TGTGCTGGATGGGGGACAGCCTACAATGAGCAGTTCTTC. Translated, it gives CAGWGTAYNEQFF.

V and J are TRBV20-1 and TRBJ1-4; D unresolved. The CDR3 sequence is 13 residues long. V was cut by 5 bases and J by 8 bases, with 15 bases left in between. The germline CDR1 and CDR2 sequences are DFQATT and SNEGSKA (reference sequence). The CDR3 reads CSAGKVVQEKLFF. CDR3 in DNA: TGCAGTGCTGGAAAGGTCGTTCAGGAAAAACTGTTTTTT.

The chain is built from TRBV4-2 and TRBJ1-2; TRBD1 matches 7 bases. CDR3 length equals 16 residues. V trimming: 1 base; J trimming: 6 bases; junction bases outside the gene matches: 11. Germline CDR1 LGHNA, CDR2 YNFKEQ. This CDR3 is CASSQAPTGRVDGYTF. Written as DNA, the CDR3 is TGTGCCAGCAGCCAAGCCCCGACAGGGCGGGTTGATGGCTACACCTTC.

This clonotype was counted a single time. The V gene is TRBV10-3, the J gene TRBJ1-2; 9 bases are shared with TRBD1. This CDR3 spans 13 amino acids. Germline assignment: CDR1 ENHRY and CDR2 SYGVKD. The junction had 1 base not matched to a gene; V was cut back by 4 bases and J by 4 bases. This CDR3 reads CAISATGGYGYTF. The CDR3 nucleotides are TGTGCCATCAGTGCGACAGGGGGCTATGGCTACACCTTC.

The chain joins TRBV7-8 to TRBJ2-1, with D perhaps assigned TRBD1 or TRBD2 (6 bases each). CDR1 SGHVS and CDR2 FQNEAQ come from the germline V gene. The CDR3 totals 15 residues. The V gene lost 5 bases and the J gene lost 9 bases, with 20 bases spanning the gap. CDR3 nucleotide sequence: TGTGCCAGCAGCCTGACTTGGGGGGCTTGGAGTGAGCAGTTCTTC. It codes for CASSLTWGAWSEQFF.

This clonotype was counted only a few times. This chain connects TRBV27 to TRBJ1-6; D is unresolved. The germline V and J ends were trimmed by 2 bases and 8 bases, with 16 bases remaining between them. CDR1 and CDR2 (germline): MNHEY, SMNVEV (reference sequence). CDR3 length equals 16 residues. CDR3 loop: CASSLGGRVADSPLHF. The CDR3 DNA is TGTGCCAGCAGTTTAGGAGGGCGCGTAGCAGATTCACCCCTCCACTTT.

V usage is TRBV12-3 or TRBV12-4 and J usage is TRBJ2-1; 8 bases agree with TRBD2. The J segment lost 4 bases and the V segment lost 6 bases, leaving 8 bases of the junction unmatched. This CDR3 is built from 15 residues. The CDR3 bases are TGTGCCAGCAGCCCCATGGAGCGGGGGTACAATGAGCAGTTCTTC. Protein: CASSPMERGYNEQFF.

The V gene is TRBV20-1, the J gene TRBJ2-7; 7 bases agree with TRBD2. The CDR3 covers 15 residues. Germline values: CDR1 DFQATT, CDR2 SNEGSKA (reference sequence). Trimming removed 3 bases from V and 0 bases from J; junction bases left unmatched: 8. The CDR3 DNA reads as TGCAGTGCTAGCGGGCGAGCGGGACTCTCCTACGAGCAGTACTTC. It codes for CSASGRAGLSYEQYF.

This clonotype has more than one count but fewer than ten. This rearrangement joins TRBV4-3 to TRBJ2-1; tentatively, D is TRBD1 (5 bases). The CDR3 length is 17 residues. Germline CDR1 LGHNA, CDR2 YSLEER. Trimming took off 1 base at V and 3 bases at J, with 16 bases between the two ends. In nucleotides, the CDR3 is TGCGCCAGCAGCCAAGGGCCCCCTCCTGACAGCTACAATGAGCAGTTCTTC. This encodes CASSQGPPPDSYNEQFF.

The chain is built from TRBV5-1 and TRBJ1-1; weak D call: TRBD1 (5 bases). The CDR3 contains 14 residues. The germline CDR1 and CDR2 sequences are SGHRS and YFSETQ. With 0 bases removed from V and 5 bases from J, the gap between germline ends came to 11 bases. CDR3 bases: TGCGCCAGCAGCTTGGAGGGCAGGGAGACTGAAGCTTTCTTT. It yields the protein CASSLEGRETEAFF.

This clonotype was counted only a few times. The rearrangement uses TRBV7-9 and TRBJ1-6; weak D call: TRBD1 (5 bases). V lost 4 bases and J lost 8, with 18 bases in between. Germline V gene data show CDR1 as SEHNR and CDR2 as FQNEAQ (reference sequence). CDR3 length equals 16 residues. DNA of the CDR3: TGTGCCAGCAGCTCCCCACAGCAGGGATGGTATTCACCCCTCCACTTT. This translates into CASSSPQQGWYSPLHF.

This clonotype showed up just a few times. The chain recombines TRBV6-1 with TRBJ2-3; no clear D gene. Germline V gene sequence: CDR1 MNHNS, CDR2 SASEGT. V dropped 8 bases and J dropped 4 bases, with 10 bases sitting between them. The CDR3 covers 12 residues. DNA of the CDR3: TGTGCCAGCGGTAGGTTCGCAGATACGCAGTATTTT. It translates to CASGRFADTQYF.

The chain links TRBV5-6 to TRBJ1-1; 7 bases are a match to TRBD1. Germline trimming cut 5 bases from V and 5 bases from J; bases unmatched to any gene: 9. There are 14 residues in the CDR3. From germline, CDR1 is SGHDT and CDR2 YYEEEE. This chain's CDR3 is CASRYESRGTEAFF. CDR3 in DNA: TGTGCCAGCAGATACGAATCCAGGGGGACTGAAGCTTTCTTT.

There are a few counts of this clonotype. The gene calls are TRBV5-1 and TRBJ1-1; TRBD1 is a possible D gene (5 bases). Germline CDR1 SGHRS, CDR2 YFSETQ. This CDR3 is built from 14 residues. Trimming took off 4 bases at V and 3 bases at J, with 13 bases between the two ends. The DNA for the CDR3 is TGCGCCAGCAGCGGGACGCCGGTGGACACTGAAGCTTTCTTT. Translating it yields CASSGTPVDTEAFF.

V gene TRBV2 combines with J gene TRBJ1-2; D might be TRBD1 (6 bases). The germline V and J ends were trimmed by 6 bases and 4 bases, with 15 bases remaining between them. In germline, CDR1 is SNHLY, CDR2 FYNNEI. CDR3 length: 14 amino acids. The CDR3: CASSGGQSLYGYTF. CDR3 nucleotides: TGTGCCAGCAGCGGAGGACAGTCGCTCTATGGCTACACCTTC.

This clonotype showed up many times. The chain is built from TRBV7-2 and TRBJ2-3; TRBD2 agrees at 7 bases. The CDR3 consists of 16 residues. The junction had 9 bases not matched to a gene; V was cut back by 4 bases and J by 2 bases. Germline V gives CDR1 SGHTA, CDR2 FQGNSA. This CDR3 is CASSWGGSGITDTQYF. DNA of the CDR3: TGTGCCAGCAGCTGGGGGGGGAGCGGGATCACAGATACGCAGTATTTT. The entire variable domain, with the rest obtained from reference TRBV7-2 and TRBJ2-3, is as follows: GAGVSQSPSNKVTEKGKDVELRCDPISGHTALYWYRQSLGQGLEFLIYFQGNSAPDKSGLPSDRFSAERTGGSVSTLTIQRTQQEDSAVYLCASSWGGSGITDTQYFGPGTRLTVL.